This T cell receptor (beta chain) was found in a study of OX40 agonist ivuxolimab in advanced cancers. Study summary: The patients' treatment was ivuxolimab, an agonistic anti-OX40 (CD134) antibody. Patients treated during dose escalation were battling hepatocellular carcinoma, melanoma, renal cell or head and neck cancer.

TCRdb keeps only in-frame clones here, not all; method: immunoSEQ multiplex PCR. The table has tens of thousands of clones, nearly 90% seen once. Study findings and constraints: Antigen specificity of clonally expanded peripheral T cells was not established.

CDR3 size: 14 residues. Germline loops: CDR1 LNHDA, CDR2 SQIVND (reference sequence). The trim removed 9 bases at V and 3 bases at J, leaving 7 bases unmatched. Any history of autoimmune disease or systemic immunosuppression disqualified patients. About this clone: The antigen remains unidentified.

V and J are TRBV19 and TRBJ1-4, with 7 bases fitting TRBD1. The clonotype comes from an adult with an advanced solid tumor such as melanoma, head and neck, liver or kidney cancer. The sample consisted of CD4+ or CD8+ T cells sorted from blood, taken in a trial of the OX40 agonist ivuxolimab. In DNA, the CDR3 is TGTGCCAGCCGTAACAGGGGATCTAATGAAAAACTGTTTTTT. Protein sequence: CASRNRGSNEKLFF. Drawing the rest from reference TRBV19 and TRBJ1-4, the complete variable domain is DGGITQSPKYLFRKEGQNVTLSCEQNLNHDAMYWYRQDPGQGLRLIYYSQIVNDFQKGDIAEGYSVSREKKESFPLTVTSAQKNPTAFYLCASRNRGSNEKLFFGSGTQLSVL.